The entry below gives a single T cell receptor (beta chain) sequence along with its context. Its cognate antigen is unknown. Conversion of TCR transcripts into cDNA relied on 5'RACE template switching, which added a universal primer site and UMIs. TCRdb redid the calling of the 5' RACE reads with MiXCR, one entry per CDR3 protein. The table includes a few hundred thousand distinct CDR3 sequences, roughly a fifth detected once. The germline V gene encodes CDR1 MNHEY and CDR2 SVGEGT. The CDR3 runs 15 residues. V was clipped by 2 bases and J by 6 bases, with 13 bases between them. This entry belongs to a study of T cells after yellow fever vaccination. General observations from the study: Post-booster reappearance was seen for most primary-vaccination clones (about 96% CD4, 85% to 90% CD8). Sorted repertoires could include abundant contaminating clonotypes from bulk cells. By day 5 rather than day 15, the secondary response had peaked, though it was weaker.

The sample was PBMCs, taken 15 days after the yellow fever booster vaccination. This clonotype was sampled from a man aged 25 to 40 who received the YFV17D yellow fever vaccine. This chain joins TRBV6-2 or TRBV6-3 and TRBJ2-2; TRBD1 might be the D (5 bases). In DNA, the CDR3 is TGTGCCAGCAGTTACAGGGGCGGAGTGGCCGGGGAGCTGTTTTTT. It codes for CASSYRGGVAGELFF.